This entry concerns a single T cell receptor beta chain. The sample is drawn from a study of blood T cell repertoires in COVID-19. Across the study: The study drew acute and convalescent COVID-19 samples from the United States, Italy and Spain. The cDNA or gDNA used as material had been derived from T cells, B-cell-depleted T cells, or PBMCs.

V was cut by 4 bases and J by 2 bases, with 19 bases left in between. CDR1 KGHDR and CDR2 SFDVKD come from the germline V gene. This CDR3 has 17 residues. In the authors' workflow: Estimates of nucleated cell counts were drawn from the amplification of reference gene primers. Sequencing used immunoSEQ multiplex PCR; TCRdb keeps in-frame clones, though not all of them. From that table come the V and J calls and clone size; the DNA was used to work out D and trimming. The sample carries over 150,000 clones, about 86% recorded once. The rearrangement links TRBV24-1 to TRBJ1-2; tentative D call: TRBD1 (5 bases). This receptor was taken from a man in his fifties with active or convalescent COVID-19. The sequenced sample consisted of peripheral blood. The CDR3 DNA is TGTGCCACCAGTGACCGTACGGAGAGTGGGGGGAACTATGGCTACACCTTC. Translation: CATSDRTESGGNYGYTF.